This T cell receptor beta chain originates from a study of human T cells and chemical hapten exposure. Time point in this sample: patch test 2, 6 weeks after DPC sensitization. Treatment defined: therapeutic diphenylcyclopropenone sensitization with weekly scalp DPC. In TCRdb, the RACE reads were re-called with MiXCR into one record per CDR3 protein. The sample carries under 450,000 distinct CDR3 sequences, more than 5% recorded once. The V gene's germline CDR1 is MNHNY and CDR2 SVGAGI (reference sequence). V lost 11 bases, J lost 0 bases, and 17 bases lay in between. The CDR3 consists of 15 residues.

The clonotype comes from a woman aged 18-29 years with alopecia areata. Some clones in this sample may be carry-over from other donors' samples. This sequence joins TRBV6-6 and TRBJ1-5, with a weak D call TRBD1 (5 bases). The sequenced sample was whole blood, obtained in connection with sensitization to the hapten diphenylcyclopropenone (DPC). CDR3 in DNA: TGTGCCGGACGGGACGGCCCCGGTAGCAATCAGCCCCAGCATTTT. Amino acid sequence: CAGRDGPGSNQPQHF.